One sample yielded the 2 T cell receptor beta chains listed below, sequenced in a study of T cell responses to AZD1222 COVID-19 vaccine. TCRdb's table, derived via immunoSEQ multiplex PCR, lists solely in-frame clones and lacks some. Among approximately 42,000 clones listed, approximately 88% were seen once. Source: peripheral blood, taken 28 days after the second AZD1222 dose. The receptors here all came from an adult who received the AZD1222 COVID-19 vaccine.

The rearrangement joins TRBV12-3 or TRBV12-4 to TRBJ2-7, with a possible D match to TRBD1 (5 bases). The CDR3 is 12 amino acids. V was clipped by 5 bases and J by 7 bases, with 12 bases between them. As DNA, the CDR3 is TGTGCCAGCAGTATCGGACAAAGAGAGCAGTACTTC. Residues: CASSIGQREQYF.

The chain recombines TRBV24-1 with TRBJ2-3; 10 bases align to TRBD2. V lost 4 bases to trimming and J lost 5 bases; unmatched junction nucleotides: 5. Germline loops: CDR1 KGHDR, CDR2 SFDVKD. The CDR3 length is 15 residues. The CDR3 protein is CATSDQAGGRDTQYF. The CDR3 DNA is TGTGCCACCAGTGACCAAGCGGGGGGGCGAGATACGCAGTATTTT.